Listed below are T cell receptor beta chains from one sample, sequenced in a study of blood T cell repertoires in COVID-19. Data came from immunoSEQ multiplex PCR; TCRdb stores just in-frame clones and leaves some out. The data hold about 50,000 clones, with 70% to 85% observed a single time. The sequenced material came from peripheral blood. These receptor sequences come from a man in his fifties or sixties with acute or convalescent COVID-19. CDR3s include the opening cysteine and the closing phenylalanine or tryptophan.

TRBJ1-2,TRBV7-2,CASSLGGQGTRHGYTF
TRBJ2-2,TRBV28,CASSPLRGSHTGELFF
TRBJ1-1,TRBV24-1,CATSDGGAGARAFF
TRBJ2-3,TRBV3-1/TRBV3-2,CASSQGGGATDTQYF
TRBJ2-1,TRBV11-2,CASRKEGDYNEQFF
TRBJ2-1,TRBV29-1,CSVEPPTGRHNEQFF
TRBJ1-6,TRBV19,CASSIQGYGQESPLHF
TRBJ2-2,TRBV9,CASSPPDRGQNGELFF
TRBJ1-2,TRBV5-1,CASSPGQGISWDGYTF
TRBJ2-7,TRBV27,CASSLWGDRAYEQYF
TRBJ1-2,TRBV30,CAWKEQGFYYGYTF
TRBJ2-7,TRBV5-6,CASSLGTATYEQYF
TRBJ2-7,TRBV2,CASNSAGTKNHYEQYF
TRBJ2-7,TRBV19,CASSMGQDGVYEQYF
TRBJ2-2,TRBV24-1,CATSGAVNTGELFF
TRBJ1-5,TRBV19,CASRDRINQPQHF
TRBJ1-2,TRBV18,CASSPQGAKGYTF
TRBJ1-1,TRBV6-1,CASSDRPEGTEAFF
TRBJ2-7,TRBV29-1,CSVEAGGAGDEQYF
TRBJ2-3,TRBV6-5,CASSPTPSLGDTQYF
TRBJ2-2,TRBV7-8,CASSPIGTANTGELFF
TRBJ2-3,TRBV7-6,CASSLVQTDTQYF
TRBJ1-2,TRBV6-1,CASSDVGSGYTF
TRBJ2-1,TRBV5-1,CASRRAGPVNEQFF
TRBJ2-1,TRBV4-1,CASSQVVGVEQFF
TRBJ1-4,TRBV3-1/TRBV3-2,CASSPSTEDYEKLFF
TRBJ1-1,TRBV5-1,CASSSQGVGTEAFF
TRBJ1-1,TRBV21-1,CASRGWTDHTEAFF
TRBJ1-1,TRBV29-1,CSVGTGERMNTEAFF
TRBJ2-7,TRBV12-3/TRBV12-4,CASSLASYEQYF
TRBJ2-5,TRBV4-1,CASSQDPTGVQETQYF
TRBJ1-1,TRBV4-1,CASSPRTDPNTEAFF
TRBJ1-2,TRBV7-2,CASSLMTGEGYGYTF
TRBJ1-4,TRBV2,CASRDREEKLFF
TRBJ1-1,TRBV30,CAWTAGGTEAFF
TRBJ2-1,TRBV6-2/TRBV6-3,CASSSRLPTSEQFF
TRBJ1-5,TRBV11-1,CASSFPGQPQHF
TRBJ1-2,TRBV19,CASRVPGQRNYGYTF
TRBJ2-5,TRBV7-6,CASRQTGTGSQETQYF
TRBJ1-4,TRBV3-1/TRBV3-2,CASRRATNEKLFF
TRBJ2-1,TRBV27,CASSHQLAGGPNNEQFF
TRBJ2-2,TRBV19,CASSTRTGSGELFF
TRBJ2-7,TRBV19,CATKPSAQGYEQYF
TRBJ1-6,TRBV30,CAGGRDRRVIDSPLHF
TRBJ1-6,TRBV9,CASSMGLTNSPLHF
TRBJ1-6,TRBV25-1,CASRETLDSYNSPLHF
TRBJ1-5,TRBV19,CASRFTGGSNQPQHF
TRBJ1-6,TRBV6-1,CASSEGGLNNSPLHF
TRBJ2-3,TRBV11-2,CASSLNLLSNTDTQYF
TRBJ2-1,TRBV30,CAWSVMAGRQGIYEQFF
TRBJ2-6,TRBV13,CASSLTSGVGANVLTF
TRBJ1-1,TRBV7-2,CASSLRQGITEAFF
TRBJ1-2,TRBV7-2,CASSLVEGDYGYTF
TRBJ1-4,TRBV5-1,CASSEQGEGEKLFF
TRBJ1-4,TRBV5-5,CASSEGEATNEKLFF
TRBJ1-6,TRBV11-2,CASSLGETGGSPLHF
TRBJ1-1,TRBV2,CASSGEVMNTEAFF
TRBJ1-5,TRBV6-5,CASSTGQGVNQPQHF